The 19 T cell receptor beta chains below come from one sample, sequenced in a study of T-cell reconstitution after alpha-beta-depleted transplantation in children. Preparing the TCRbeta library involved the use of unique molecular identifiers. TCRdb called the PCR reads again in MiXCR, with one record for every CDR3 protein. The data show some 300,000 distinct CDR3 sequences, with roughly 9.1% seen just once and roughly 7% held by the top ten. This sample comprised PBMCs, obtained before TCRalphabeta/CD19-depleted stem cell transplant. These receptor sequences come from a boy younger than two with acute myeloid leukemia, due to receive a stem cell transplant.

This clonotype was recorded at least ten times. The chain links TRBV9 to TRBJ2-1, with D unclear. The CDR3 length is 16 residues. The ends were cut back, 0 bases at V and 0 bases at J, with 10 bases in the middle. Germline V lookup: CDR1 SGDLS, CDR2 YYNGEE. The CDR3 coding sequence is TGTGCCAGCAGCGTAGAGGTTCTAGTCTCCTACAATGAGCAGTTCTTC. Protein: CASSVEVLVSYNEQFF.

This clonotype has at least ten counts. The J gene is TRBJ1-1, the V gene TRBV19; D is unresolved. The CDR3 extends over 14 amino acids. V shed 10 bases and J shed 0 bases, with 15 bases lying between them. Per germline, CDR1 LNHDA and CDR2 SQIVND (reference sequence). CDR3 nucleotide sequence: TGTGCCATTAACCTTGGACGGCTGAACACTGAAGCTTTCTTT. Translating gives CAINLGRLNTEAFF. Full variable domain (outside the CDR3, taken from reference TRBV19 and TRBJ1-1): DGGITQSPKYLFRKEGQNVTLSCEQNLNHDAMYWYRQDPGQGLRLIYYSQIVNDFQKGDIAEGYSVSREKKESFPLTVTSAQKNPTAFYLCAINLGRLNTEAFFGQGTRLTVV.

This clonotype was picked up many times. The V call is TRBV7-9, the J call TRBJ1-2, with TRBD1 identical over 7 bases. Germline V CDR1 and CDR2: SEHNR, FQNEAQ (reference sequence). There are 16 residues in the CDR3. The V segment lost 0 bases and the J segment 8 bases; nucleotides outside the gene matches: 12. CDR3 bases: TGTGCCAGCAGCTTAGCAGCACCCGACAGGGAGAAAGGCTACACCTTC. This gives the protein CASSLAAPDREKGYTF.

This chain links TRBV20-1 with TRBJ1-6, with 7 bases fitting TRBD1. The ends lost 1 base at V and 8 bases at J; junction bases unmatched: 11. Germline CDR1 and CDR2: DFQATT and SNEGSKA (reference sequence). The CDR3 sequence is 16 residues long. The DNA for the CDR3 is TGCAGTGCTAGAGTTAGGGGACAGCCTGACCATTCACCCCTCCACTTT. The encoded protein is CSARVRGQPDHSPLHF.

The DNA for the CDR3 is TGTGCCAGCAGCTTCGGCAGGCCCCCCTACAATGAGCAGTTCTTC. Its protein product is CASSFGRPPYNEQFF. The rearrangement links TRBV11-1 to TRBJ2-1; D uncertain. CDR1 SGHAT and CDR2 FQDESV come from the germline V gene (reference sequence). V lost 3 bases and J lost 2, with 11 bases in between. This CDR3 is built from 15 residues.

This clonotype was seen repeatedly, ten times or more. The CDR3 bases are TGTGCCAGCAGCCCTACAGGGGTCTCAGATTCCACAGATACGCAGTATTTT. This sequence encodes CASSPTGVSDSTDTQYF. The chain employs TRBV12-3 or TRBV12-4 and TRBJ2-3; 7 positions match TRBD1. With 6 bases clipped from V and 2 bases from J, the junction kept 14 bases outside the gene matches. This CDR3 is built from 17 residues.

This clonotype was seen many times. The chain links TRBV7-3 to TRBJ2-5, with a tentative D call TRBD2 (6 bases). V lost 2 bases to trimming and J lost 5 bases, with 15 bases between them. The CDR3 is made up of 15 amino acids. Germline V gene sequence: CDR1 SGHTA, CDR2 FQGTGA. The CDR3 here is CASSLGPDGGETQYF. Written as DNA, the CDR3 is TGTGCCAGCAGCTTAGGCCCGGACGGAGGGGAGACCCAGTACTTC.

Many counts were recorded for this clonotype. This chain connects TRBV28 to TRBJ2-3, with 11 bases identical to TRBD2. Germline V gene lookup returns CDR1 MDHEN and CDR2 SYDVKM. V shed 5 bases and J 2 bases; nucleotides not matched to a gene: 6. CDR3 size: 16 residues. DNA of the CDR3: TGTGCCAGCAGTCCGCTAGCGGGAGGTTTCACAGATACGCAGTATTTT. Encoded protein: CASSPLAGGFTDTQYF.

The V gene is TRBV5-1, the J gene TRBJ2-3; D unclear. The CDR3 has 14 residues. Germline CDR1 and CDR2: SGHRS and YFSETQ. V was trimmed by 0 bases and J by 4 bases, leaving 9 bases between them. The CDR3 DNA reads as TGCGCCAGCAGCTTGGGTGGGGTCCCAGATACGCAGTATTTT. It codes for CASSLGGVPDTQYF.

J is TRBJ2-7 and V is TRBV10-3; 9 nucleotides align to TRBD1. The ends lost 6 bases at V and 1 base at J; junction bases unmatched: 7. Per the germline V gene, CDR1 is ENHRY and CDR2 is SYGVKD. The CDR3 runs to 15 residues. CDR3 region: CAISPRDRDSYEQYF. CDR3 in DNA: TGTGCCATCAGCCCTAGGGACAGGGATTCCTACGAGCAGTACTTC.

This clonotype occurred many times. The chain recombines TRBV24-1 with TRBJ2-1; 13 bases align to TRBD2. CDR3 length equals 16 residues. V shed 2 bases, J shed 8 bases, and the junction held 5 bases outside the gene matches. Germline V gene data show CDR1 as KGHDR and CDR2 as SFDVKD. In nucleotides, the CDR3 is TGTGCCACCAGTGATTGGGGACTAGCGGGAACGGATGAGCAGTTCTTC. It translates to CATSDWGLAGTDEQFF.

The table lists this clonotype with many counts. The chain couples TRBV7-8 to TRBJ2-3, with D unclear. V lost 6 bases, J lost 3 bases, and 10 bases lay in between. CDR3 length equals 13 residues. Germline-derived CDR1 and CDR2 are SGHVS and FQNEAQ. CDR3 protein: CASSRGPTDTQYF. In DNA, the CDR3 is TGTGCCAGCAGTCGCGGACCGACAGATACGCAGTATTTT.

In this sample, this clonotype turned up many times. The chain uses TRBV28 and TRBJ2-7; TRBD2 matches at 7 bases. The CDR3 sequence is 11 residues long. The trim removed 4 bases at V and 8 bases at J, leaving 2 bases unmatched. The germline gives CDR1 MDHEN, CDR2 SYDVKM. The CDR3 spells CASSSGGKQYF. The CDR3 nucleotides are TGTGCCAGCAGTTCGGGGGGTAAGCAGTACTTC.

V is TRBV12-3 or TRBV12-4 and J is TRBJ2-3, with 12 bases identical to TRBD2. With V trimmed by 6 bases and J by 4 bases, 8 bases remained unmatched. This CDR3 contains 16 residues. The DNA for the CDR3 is TGTGCCAGCAGCCGCCCACTAGCGGGAGGCGCAGATACGCAGTATTTT. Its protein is CASSRPLAGGADTQYF.

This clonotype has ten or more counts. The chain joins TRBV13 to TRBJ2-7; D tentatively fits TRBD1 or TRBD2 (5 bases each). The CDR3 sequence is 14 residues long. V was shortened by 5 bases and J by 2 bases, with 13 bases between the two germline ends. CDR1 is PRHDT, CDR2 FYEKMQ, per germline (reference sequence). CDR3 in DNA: TGTGCCAGCAGCCCCCGGGGACGGGCCTACGAGCAGTACTTC. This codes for CASSPRGRAYEQYF.

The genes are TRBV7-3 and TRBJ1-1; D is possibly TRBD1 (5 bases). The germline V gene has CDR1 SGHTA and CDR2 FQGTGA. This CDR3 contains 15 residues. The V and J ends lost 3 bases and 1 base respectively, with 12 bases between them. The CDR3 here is CASSFGTARNTEAFF. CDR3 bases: TGTGCCAGCAGCTTTGGGACGGCCAGGAACACTGAAGCTTTCTTT.

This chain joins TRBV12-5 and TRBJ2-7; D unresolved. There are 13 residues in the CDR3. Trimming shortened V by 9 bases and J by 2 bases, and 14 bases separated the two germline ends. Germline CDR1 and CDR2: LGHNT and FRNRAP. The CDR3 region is CASPPRRAYEQYF. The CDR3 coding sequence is TGTGCTAGCCCCCCCCGAAGGGCCTACGAGCAGTACTTC.

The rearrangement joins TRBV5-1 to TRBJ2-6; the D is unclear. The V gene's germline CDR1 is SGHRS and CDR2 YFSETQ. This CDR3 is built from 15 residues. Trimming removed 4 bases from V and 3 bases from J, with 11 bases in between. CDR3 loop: CASSPPVGGANVLTF. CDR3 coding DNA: TGCGCCAGCAGCCCACCCGTCGGTGGGGCCAACGTCCTGACTTTC.

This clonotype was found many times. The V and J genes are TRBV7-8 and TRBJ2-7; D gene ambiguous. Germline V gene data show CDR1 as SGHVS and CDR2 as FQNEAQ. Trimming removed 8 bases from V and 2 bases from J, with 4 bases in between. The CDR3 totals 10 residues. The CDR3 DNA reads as TGTGCCAGCGGAACCTACGAGCAGTACTTC. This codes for CASGTYEQYF.